The 29 T cell receptor beta chains listed next were all sequenced from one sample in a study of blood T cell repertoires in COVID-19. Assay: immunoSEQ multiplex PCR; the TCRdb copy retains only in-frame clones and omits some. The table includes 55,000 to 95,000 clones, around four fifths detected once. The sample consisted of peripheral blood. These TCRs come from a woman aged 55-69 years with acute or convalescent COVID-19.

This clone appeared a few times. This sequence joins TRBV7-2 and TRBJ1-5; a possible D gene is TRBD1 (5 bases). In germline, CDR1 is SGHTA, CDR2 FQGNSA. V lost 0 bases and J lost 3, with 9 bases in between. The CDR3 loop spans 15 amino acids. The CDR3 DNA reads as TGTGCCAGCAGCTTAGCTCGACAGTTCAATCAGCCCCAGCATTTT. Translating gives CASSLARQFNQPQHF.

The V and J genes are TRBV6-1 and TRBJ2-7, with 11 bases that match TRBD1. This CDR3 is built from 15 residues. Germline lookup yields CDR1 MNHNS and CDR2 SASEGT. V lost 0 bases, J lost 4 bases, and 2 bases stayed unmatched. The chain's CDR3 is CASSEAGTGGYEQYF. Written as DNA, the CDR3 is TGTGCCAGCAGTGAAGCCGGGACAGGGGGATACGAGCAGTACTTC.

This rearrangement joins TRBV7-9 to TRBJ2-7; the match to TRBD2 covers 8 bases. Trimming took 6 bases from V and 6 from J; bases not matched to a gene: 13. CDR3 size: 15 residues. Germline V gene sequence: CDR1 SEHNR, CDR2 FQNEAQ (reference sequence). In DNA form, the CDR3 reads TGTGCCAGCAGGCCAACCGCGGGGGGCGGGCGCGAGCAGTACTTC. It translates to CASRPTAGGGREQYF.

As for this clone: An end of the junction does not agree with germline; a read error may underlie this. This chain connects TRBV7-7 to TRBJ2-3; D possibly corresponds to TRBD1 (5 bases). In germline, CDR1 is SSHAT, CDR2 FNYEAQ (reference sequence). This CDR3 is 14 amino acids long. DNA for the CDR3: TGTGCTAGCAGCCCGGGTTCAGGGATAGATACGCAGTATTTT. Its translation: CASSPGSGIDTQYF.

This sequence joins TRBV19 and TRBJ2-2; 7 positions agree with TRBD1. The V and J ends lost 6 bases and 2 bases, in that order; junction bases with no gene match: 6. CDR3 size: 15 residues. Germline CDR1 reads LNHDA; CDR2 reads SQIVND (reference sequence). CDR3 DNA: TGTGCCAGTAGCCCGACAGGGATAAACACCGGGGAGCTGTTTTTT. It specifies CASSPTGINTGELFF.

This clone was seen only once. The V and J genes are TRBV2 and TRBJ1-3; possibly TRBD1 for D (6 bases). The ends were cut back, 2 bases at V and 2 bases at J, with 19 bases in the middle. The CDR3 has 18 amino acids. The V gene's germline CDR1 is SNHLY and CDR2 FYNNEI. The CDR3 spells CASSESLPQGMAGNTIYF. Here the CDR3 DNA reads TGTGCCAGCAGTGAATCCCTTCCACAGGGAATGGCTGGAAACACCATATATTTT. The full variable domain, rest sourced from reference TRBV2 and TRBJ1-3, is EPEVTQTPSHQVTQMGQEVILRCVPISNHLYFYWYRQILGQKVEFLVSFYNNEISEKSEIFDDQFSVERPDGSNFTLKIRSTKLEDSAMYFCASSESLPQGMAGNTIYFGEGSWLTVV.

This clone was recorded a few times. The J gene is TRBJ1-1, the V gene TRBV19, with 9 bases lining up with TRBD1. Germline CDR1 and CDR2: LNHDA and SQIVND (reference sequence). This CDR3 region has 14 residues. The trim removed 5 bases at V and 4 bases at J, leaving 5 bases unmatched. The CDR3 DNA reads TGTGCCAGTAGTGCACCGGGACAGGGCACTGAAGCTTTCTTT. Translating it yields CASSAPGQGTEAFF.

This clone was picked up one time. The chain combines TRBV6-1 with TRBJ1-1; D uncertain. Germline V CDR1 and CDR2: MNHNS, SASEGT. The CDR3 is 13 residues long. With 5 bases removed from V and 9 bases from J, the gap between germline ends came to 16 bases. The CDR3 spells CASSSGLISKAFF. The CDR3 nucleotides are TGTGCCAGCAGTTCTGGACTCATCAGTAAAGCTTTCTTT.

J is TRBJ2-7 and V is TRBV20-1; D not resolved. V dropped 3 bases and J dropped 2 bases, with 17 bases sitting between them. Germline V gene sequence: CDR1 DFQATT, CDR2 SNEGSKA (reference sequence). This CDR3 is built from 15 residues. The CDR3 protein is CSASRTRNTPYEQYF. The CDR3 DNA follows: TGCAGTGCTAGTCGCACCCGAAATACACCCTACGAGCAGTACTTC.

This clone appeared once. The chain is built from TRBV6-1 and TRBJ1-5, with TRBD1 as a possible D gene (6 bases). CDR1 is MNHNS and CDR2 is SASEGT in the germline V gene. The CDR3 covers 18 residues. V dropped 1 base and J dropped 0 bases, with 16 bases sitting between them. The CDR3 spells CASSEGKGQYYSNQPQHF. CDR3 nucleotides: TGTGCCAGCAGTGAAGGGAAAGGACAGTACTATAGCAATCAGCCCCAGCATTTT.

The rearrangement links TRBV19 to TRBJ1-6; D ambiguous. This CDR3 region has 13 residues. With 5 bases removed from V and 10 bases from J, the gap between germline ends came to 12 bases. Germline V lookup: CDR1 LNHDA, CDR2 SQIVND (reference sequence). CDR3 DNA: TGTGCCAGTAGTGAGGGCGGAGGATCACCCCTCCACTTT. Translated: CASSEGGGSPLHF.

This clone was found once. J is TRBJ2-5 and V is TRBV25-1, with a possible D match to TRBD2 (6 bases). CDR1 MGHDK and CDR2 SYGVNS come from the germline V gene. The CDR3 has 17 amino acids. The germline V and J ends were trimmed by 2 bases and 1 base, with 17 bases remaining between them. The CDR3 DNA is TGTGCCAGCAGTGAAAATCTCCAACGGAGGGTCCAAGAGACCCAGTACTTC. Translation gives CASSENLQRRVQETQYF.

This chain links TRBV7-3 with TRBJ1-2, with 8 bases matching TRBD1. The CDR3 totals 14 residues. Germline V gives CDR1 SGHTA, CDR2 FQGTGA. With V trimmed by 5 bases and J by 0 bases, 2 bases remained unmatched. The CDR3 DNA reads as TGTGCCAGCAGCCCAGGGGGCTCTAACTATGGCTACACCTTC. This translates into CASSPGGSNYGYTF. Drawing the rest from reference TRBV7-3 and TRBJ1-2, the complete variable domain is GAGVSQTPSNKVTEKGKYVELRCDPISGHTALYWYRQSLGQGPEFLIYFQGTGAADDSGLPNDRFFAVRPEGSVSTLKIQRTERGDSAVYLCASSPGGSNYGYTFGSGTRLTVV.

The V and J genes are TRBV19 and TRBJ2-2, with D perhaps TRBD2 (6 bases). The CDR3 contains 14 residues. Per germline, CDR1 LNHDA and CDR2 SQIVND (reference sequence). Trimming took off 5 bases at V and 6 bases at J, with 13 bases between the two ends. The CDR3 protein is CASSSKRVPGELFF. The CDR3 nucleotides are TGTGCCAGTAGTTCTAAGCGGGTTCCCGGGGAGCTGTTTTTT. Complete variable domain (other parts from reference TRBV19 and TRBJ2-2): DGGITQSPKYLFRKEGQNVTLSCEQNLNHDAMYWYRQDPGQGLRLIYYSQIVNDFQKGDIAEGYSVSREKKESFPLTVTSAQKNPTAFYLCASSSKRVPGELFFGEGSRLTVL.

This chain links TRBV10-3 with TRBJ2-6, with TRBD1 matching over 11 bases. In germline, CDR1 is ENHRY, CDR2 SYGVKD. The CDR3 loop spans 15 amino acids. Germline trimming cut 8 bases from V and 4 bases from J; bases unmatched to any gene: 4. CDR3: CAIGTGGSGANVLTF. DNA for the CDR3: TGTGCCATCGGGACAGGGGGTTCCGGGGCCAACGTCCTGACTTTC.

This chain uses TRBV15 with TRBJ1-5, with TRBD1 matching 9 bases. CDR1 LNHNV and CDR2 YYDKDF come from the germline V gene (reference sequence). V was clipped by 2 bases and J by 6 bases; unmatched bases: 8. CDR3 size: 16 residues. CDR3 loop: CATSRLTGGRGQPQHF. The CDR3 nucleotides are TGTGCCACCAGCAGACTTACAGGGGGCCGGGGTCAGCCCCAGCATTTT.

This clone was observed once. V is TRBV9 and J is TRBJ2-5; the match to TRBD1 covers 9 bases. The CDR3 is 15 residues long. V lost 4 bases to trimming and J lost 4 bases; unmatched junction nucleotides: 8. Germline V CDR1 and CDR2: SGDLS, YYNGEE. The CDR3: CASSPGQGRLETQYF. The CDR3 bases are TGTGCCAGCAGCCCAGGACAGGGGCGACTAGAGACCCAGTACTTC.

The table lists this clone with a count of one. This chain links TRBV4-1 with TRBJ2-1; 9 bases are shared with TRBD2. V lost 1 base and J lost 7; bases outside the gene matches: 14. The CDR3 has 18 residues. In germline, CDR1 is MGHRA, CDR2 YSYEKL. The CDR3 loop is CASSQGVFGGRAKNEQFF. The CDR3 nucleotides read TGCGCCAGCAGCCAAGGAGTGTTTGGCGGGAGGGCCAAAAATGAGCAGTTCTTC.

This clone was detected only a few times. The genes are TRBV4-1 and TRBJ2-7; 9 nucleotides agree with TRBD1. Germline trimming cut 0 bases from V and 1 base from J; bases unmatched to any gene: 7. CDR3 length: 17 residues. Looked up from germline, CDR1 is MGHRA and CDR2 is YSYEKL. The CDR3 protein is CASSQDPQGAGSYEQYF. CDR3 sequence (DNA): TGCGCCAGCAGCCAAGACCCACAGGGGGCCGGGTCCTACGAGCAGTACTTC.

This chain uses TRBV25-1 with TRBJ2-7; D is unclear. The germline CDR1 and CDR2 sequences are MGHDK and SYGVNS. The length of the CDR3 is 14 residues. Trimming removed 4 bases from V and 5 bases from J, with 15 bases in between. CDR3 residues: CASSAGTLGDEQYF. The CDR3 DNA is TGTGCCAGCAGTGCTGGCACCCTAGGCGACGAGCAGTACTTC.

The chain couples TRBV6-5 to TRBJ2-7, with a possible D match to TRBD2 (7 bases). In germline, CDR1 is MNHEY, CDR2 SVGAGI. The V and J ends lost 0 bases and 2 bases respectively, with 14 bases between them. The length of the CDR3 is 16 residues. This CDR3 reads CASSYSGGVQAYEQYF. CDR3 DNA: TGTGCCAGCAGTTACTCAGGGGGGGTTCAAGCCTACGAGCAGTACTTC.

The rearrangement joins TRBV7-9 to TRBJ1-1, with 10 bases that match TRBD1. This CDR3 is built from 15 residues. Germline V gene data show CDR1 as SEHNR and CDR2 as FQNEAQ (reference sequence). V gave up 8 bases and J gave up 0 bases; unmatched junction bases: 6. The CDR3 loop reads CASPGTGVLNTEAFF. In nucleotides, the CDR3 is TGTGCCAGCCCCGGGACAGGGGTTTTGAACACTGAAGCTTTCTTT.

This clone was detected only once. This chain connects TRBV11-3 to TRBJ2-1, with D perhaps matching TRBD1 (6 bases). Trimming pared 3 bases from V and 8 bases from J, leaving 8 bases between. Germline values: CDR1 SGHNT, CDR2 YENEEA. The CDR3 length is 12 residues. The CDR3 DNA follows: TGTGCCAGCAGCTTGACAGGCGATGAGCAGTTCTTC. Protein sequence: CASSLTGDEQFF. The full variable domain, completed using reference TRBV11-3 and TRBJ2-1, is EAGVVQSPRYKIIEKKQPVAFWCNPISGHNTLYWYLQNLGQGPELLIRYENEEAVDDSQLPKDRFSAERLKGVDSTLKIQPAELGDSAVYLCASSLTGDEQFFGPGTRLTVL.

CDR3 residues: CASRAGQDYGYTF. The CDR3 DNA reads TGTGCCAGCAGAGCTGGACAGGATTATGGCTACACCTTC. The gene calls are TRBV28 and TRBJ1-2; TRBD1 aligns across 7 bases. The CDR3 contains 13 residues. Unmatched junction bases numbered 6, after V lost 6 bases and J lost 5 bases. Germline CDR1 is MDHEN and CDR2 is SYDVKM.

The genes are TRBV9 and TRBJ2-5; TRBD1 aligns across 7 bases. The CDR3 has 15 amino acids. Germline loops: CDR1 SGDLS, CDR2 YYNGEE. Losses at the gene ends were 4 bases for V and 3 bases for J; bases not matched to a gene: 9. In DNA form, the CDR3 reads TGTGCCAGCAGCCCCCGCCGGGACAGTAAAGAGACCCAGTACTTC. This translates into CASSPRRDSKETQYF.

This chain links TRBV2 with TRBJ1-1; D not certain. The CDR3 spans 12 residues. V was shortened by 2 bases and J by 1 base, with 2 bases between the two germline ends. Germline values: CDR1 SNHLY, CDR2 FYNNEI. The CDR3, as DNA: TGTGCCAGCAGTGAACAGAACACTGAAGCTTTCTTT. This encodes CASSEQNTEAFF. Full variable domain (remainder filled in from reference TRBV2 and TRBJ1-1): EPEVTQTPSHQVTQMGQEVILRCVPISNHLYFYWYRQILGQKVEFLVSFYNNEISEKSEIFDDQFSVERPDGSNFTLKIRSTKLEDSAMYFCASSEQNTEAFFGQGTRLTVV.

V usage is TRBV5-1 and J usage is TRBJ2-5; the match to TRBD2 covers 7 bases. Germline CDR1 SGHRS, CDR2 YFSETQ. Germline trimming cut 1 base from V and 3 bases from J; bases unmatched to any gene: 3. The length of the CDR3 is 14 residues. The CDR3 loop is CASSLMLAEETQYF. The CDR3 region has the DNA TGCGCCAGCAGCTTGATGCTAGCGGAAGAGACCCAGTACTTC.

V is TRBV28 and J is TRBJ1-3; no clear D gene. Germline CDR1 MDHEN, CDR2 SYDVKM. V shed 2 bases and J shed 8 bases, with 13 bases lying between them. The CDR3 has 14 residues. CDR3 DNA: TGTGCCAGCAGTTTAAGGGTGAGGGTGGACACCATATATTTT. Translating it yields CASSLRVRVDTIYF.

The V gene is TRBV14, the J gene TRBJ2-7; D is possibly TRBD1 (5 bases). The V end was cut by 8 bases, the J end by 0 bases, with 11 bases between. This CDR3 comprises 13 residues. Germline V gene sequence: CDR1 SGHDN, CDR2 FVKESK. The CDR3 loop reads CASPGRDSYEQYF. In nucleotides, the CDR3 is TGTGCCAGCCCCGGCAGGGACTCCTACGAGCAGTACTTC.